A selection of T cell receptor beta chains follows, all from one sample in a study of preoperative IRX-2 immunotherapy in early breast cancer. The data were produced by immunoSEQ multiplex PCR, yet TCRdb's version contains in-frame clones alone and is incomplete. Found here are 20,000 to 30,000 clones, approximately 95% of them singletons; the top ten hold 15% to 20%. This specimen was tumor tissue, taken after IRX-2 immunotherapy. These receptors came from a human donor with breast cancer. Each CDR3 is given with its conserved first and last residue. D genes are given only for firm matches. The size entry is marked missing in some rows and otherwise reads once, few, many or a size class.

D	size	V	J	DNA	CDR3
-	-	TRBV5-6	TRBJ1-2	TGTGCCAGCAGCTTGGTAGATGCAGGGCTTGGCTACACCTTC	CASSLVDAGLGYTF
-	once	TRBV15	TRBJ1-2	TGTGCCACCAGCTCGGCCTATGGCTACACCTTC	CATSSAYGYTF
-	few	TRBV28	TRBJ1-2	TGTGCCAGCAGTCGCATGACCCGGGGGTATGGCTATGGCTACACCTTC	CASSRMTRGYGYGYTF
TRBD1	-	TRBV18	TRBJ1-5	TGTGCCAGCTCACCACCAGGGGGCGATCAGCCCCAGCATTTT	CASSPPGGDQPQHF
-	-	TRBV27	TRBJ1-1	TGTGCCAGCAGACCGAGGGGGGGCGACGTGAACACTGAAGCTTTCTTT	CASRPRGGDVNTEAFF
TRBD1	-	TRBV19	TRBJ1-5	TGTGCCAGTAGTATAGATCTATTTTGGGACAGGGGTGTCGAGCAGCCCCAGCATTTT	CASSIDLFWDRGVEQPQHF
TRBD2	-	TRBV7-3	TRBJ2-3	TGTGCCAGCAGCTCGCAGCGGGGGGGAGATACGCAGTATTTT	CASSSQRGGDTQYF
TRBD2	once	TRBV5-1	TRBJ2-5	TGCGCCAGCAGCAACCCAGTGGCGGGGGGAGGGGAGACCCAGTACTTC	CASSNPVAGGGETQYF
-	-	TRBV5-5	TRBJ2-2	TGTGCCAGCAGCCCGGATGGAGCCGTTAACACCGGGGAGCTGTTTTTT	CASSPDGAVNTGELFF
TRBD2	-	TRBV29-1	TRBJ2-1	TGCAGCGTTCGGACTAGCGGGAGTGGATTTGGGTCGGATGAGCAGTTCTTC	CSVRTSGSGFGSDEQFF
TRBD2	-	TRBV7-2	TRBJ2-1	TGTGCCAGCAGCTTGGCCTCCGGGACTAGCTCTTTCGATGAGCAGTTCTTC	CASSLASGTSSFDEQFF
-	-	TRBV7-9	TRBJ2-5	TGTGCCAGCAGCTTCGCGGAATGGGAGACCCAGTACTTC	CASSFAEWETQYF
TRBD2	-	TRBV6-5	TRBJ2-1	TGTGCCAGCAGTTACTTGGCGGGAGCTGCCTACAATGAGCAGTTCTTC	CASSYLAGAAYNEQFF
-	-	TRBV7-9	TRBJ1-2	TGTGCCAGCAGCTCGGGGACATCTGGACTCTATGGCTACACCTTC	CASSSGTSGLYGYTF
-	-	TRBV7-2	TRBJ1-1	TGTGCCAGCAGCTTAGCACCCACAGGGAAAACTGAAGCTTTCTTT	CASSLAPTGKTEAFF
TRBD2	-	TRBV30	TRBJ2-6	TGTGCCTGGAGTGTTTTCGGGGGGGATCTAAACTCCCTTAGCTCTGGGGCCAACGTCCTGACTTTC	CAWSVFGGDLNSLSSGANVLTF
-	once	TRBV30	TRBJ1-5	TGTGCCTGGAGTGCAGGGATAAATCAGCCCCAGCATTTT	CAWSAGINQPQHF